This TCR beta chain is from a study of blood T cell repertoires in COVID-19. Study in general: PBMCs, B-cell-depleted T cells, or T cells were the source of the cDNA or gDNA that made up the material.

Original analysis: Amplifying reference gene primers gave estimates of nucleated cell counts. The repertoire was sequenced with immunoSEQ multiplex PCR; TCRdb's copy has only in-frame clones and lacks some. V, J and clone size derive from that table, while D and trimming were established from the DNA sequence. Among about 140,000 clones listed, 60% to 85% were seen once. The length of the CDR3 is 15 residues. The ends lost 4 bases at V and 6 bases at J; junction bases unmatched: 7. Germline lookup yields CDR1 SGHTA and CDR2 FQGTGA. The chain links TRBV7-3 to TRBJ2-2; 8 positions match TRBD1. The clonotype originates from a woman of 80 years or more with active or convalescent COVID-19. The specimen sequenced was peripheral blood. The CDR3 loop is CASSSQGESAGELFF. CDR3 DNA sequence: TGTGCCAGCAGCTCACAGGGGGAGTCGGCCGGGGAGCTGTTTTTT.